Shown below are 32 T cell receptor beta chains from a single sample sequenced in a study of T cells after yellow fever vaccination. From the 5' RACE reads, TCRdb called clonotypes with MiXCR, one entry per CDR3 protein. Here the sample spans a few hundred thousand distinct CDR3 sequences, around 7.3% being singletons. The source material was PBMCs, sampled 35 to 50 days after the first yellow fever vaccination. All receptors come from a man younger than 35 who received the YFV17D yellow fever vaccine.

This clonotype has at least ten counts. The J gene is TRBJ1-5, the V gene TRBV28, with 7 nucleotides matching TRBD1. V lost 5 bases, J lost 9 bases, and 16 bases stayed unmatched. Germline values: CDR1 MDHEN, CDR2 SYDVKM. This CDR3 is 16 amino acids long. CDR3 DNA sequence: TGTGCCAGCAGTAGTTCCCCGGGACAGCCTGATCCGCCCCAGCATTTT. Translated: CASSSSPGQPDPPQHF.

This clonotype was recorded a few times. V usage is TRBV20-1 and J usage is TRBJ2-5; 11 bases match TRBD2. CDR3 length: 16 residues. Looked up from germline, CDR1 is DFQATT and CDR2 is SNEGSKA (reference sequence). Trimming removed 6 bases from V and 4 bases from J; junction bases left unmatched: 13. In DNA, the CDR3 is TGCAGTGCCCCCCCGCAGGCTAGCGGGGGGACAGAGACCCAGTACTTC. The encoded protein is CSAPPQASGGTETQYF.

The V and J genes are TRBV4-1 and TRBJ2-1; maybe TRBD1 (5 bases). CDR1 is MGHRA and CDR2 is YSYEKL in the germline V gene. Trimming cost V 1 base and J 7 bases, with 11 bases left between them. This CDR3 spans 14 amino acids. The CDR3 region has the DNA TGCGCCAGCAGCCAAGGCCAGGGCTGGAATGAGCAGTTCTTC. This codes for CASSQGQGWNEQFF.

This clonotype was counted many times. The chain couples TRBV4-3 to TRBJ2-3; D gene unclear. V was clipped by 2 bases and J by 0 bases, with 9 bases between them. This CDR3 region has 15 residues. Germline V gene sequence: CDR1 LGHNA, CDR2 YSLEER. CDR3 in amino acids: CASSQKLSSTDTQYF. In DNA, the CDR3 is TGCGCCAGCAGCCAAAAACTGTCTAGCACAGATACGCAGTATTTT.

This clonotype was counted many times. The chain links TRBV20-1 to TRBJ2-4; 7 nucleotides line up with TRBD2. The CDR3 is made up of 16 amino acids. The germline CDR1 and CDR2 sequences are DFQATT and SNEGSKA (reference sequence). V dropped 2 bases and J dropped 4; count of bases not matched to a gene: 11. Here the CDR3 reads CSARSPWWGGKNIQYF. The CDR3 DNA follows: TGCAGTGCTAGATCCCCATGGTGGGGGGGTAAAAACATTCAGTACTTC.

This chain uses TRBV20-1 with TRBJ1-2, with D tentatively TRBD1 (6 bases). Trimming took 2 bases from V and 2 from J, leaving 18 bases between them. Looked up from germline, CDR1 is DFQATT and CDR2 is SNEGSKA (reference sequence). This CDR3 has 16 residues. This CDR3 is CSARPATGHTNYGYTF. For the CDR3, the DNA is TGCAGTGCTAGACCCGCGACGGGACATACCAACTATGGCTACACCTTC.

J is TRBJ2-1 and V is TRBV12-3 or TRBV12-4, with TRBD1 as a possible D gene (5 bases). The length of the CDR3 is 11 residues. V lost 7 bases and J lost 10, with 11 bases in between. This chain's CDR3 is CASIRGGEQFF. As DNA, the CDR3 is TGTGCCAGCATTAGGGGCGGCGAGCAGTTCTTC.

The chain recombines TRBV18 with TRBJ2-7, with TRBD2 as a possible D gene (5 bases). The CDR3 contains 12 residues. The germline V gene encodes CDR1 KGHSH and CDR2 LQKENI. V gave up 6 bases and J gave up 7 bases, with 13 bases separating them. CDR3 amino acids: CASSEGPGEQYV. CDR3 DNA sequence: TGTGCCAGCTCGGAAGGGCCGGGAGAGCAGTACGTC.

This clonotype was seen only a few times. CDR3 loop: CSAPNGNTIYF. In nucleotides, the CDR3 is TGCAGTGCTCCAAATGGAAACACCATATATTTT. The rearrangement joins TRBV20-1 to TRBJ1-3; no firm D call. This CDR3 is built from 11 residues. CDR1 and CDR2 from the germline V gene are DFQATT and SNEGSKA (reference sequence). V dropped 5 bases and J dropped 3 bases, with 5 bases sitting between them.

This clonotype has only a few counts. The CDR3 DNA reads TGTGCCAGCAGTTTAGTGGGCTCGGGCACAGATACGCAGTATTTT. It codes for CASSLVGSGTDTQYF. V is TRBV12-3 or TRBV12-4 and J is TRBJ2-3; no reliable D call. This CDR3 region has 15 residues. V dropped 1 base and J dropped 1 base, with 9 bases sitting between them.

The rearrangement joins TRBV7-2 to TRBJ1-1; D uncertain. CDR1 is SGHTA and CDR2 is FQGNSA in the germline V gene. V was pared by 5 bases and J by 1 base, with 14 bases between. The CDR3 sequence is 15 residues long. In nucleotides, the CDR3 is TGTGCCAGCAGCCCTGGGTCCTTAGGGAACACTGAAGCTTTCTTT. Translated, it gives CASSPGSLGNTEAFF.

This rearrangement joins TRBV20-1 to TRBJ2-1; D is possibly TRBD1 (6 bases). This CDR3 is 13 amino acids long. Germline V gene data show CDR1 as DFQATT and CDR2 as SNEGSKA (reference sequence). The V end lost 5 bases, the J end lost 6 bases, and 14 bases lay between the germline ends. This CDR3 is CSAVNTGTNEQFF. Here the CDR3 DNA reads TGCAGTGCTGTTAACACAGGGACCAATGAGCAGTTCTTC.

This clonotype was observed a handful of times. The chain uses TRBV7-6 and TRBJ2-2; D is possibly TRBD2 (7 bases). Trimming shortened V by 1 base and J by 4 bases, and 13 bases separated the two germline ends. There are 16 residues in the CDR3. Germline loops: CDR1 SGHVS, CDR2 FNYEAQ. The CDR3 sequence: CASSLGGGAFTGELFF. The CDR3 DNA reads as TGTGCCAGCAGCTTAGGGGGGGGGGCCTTCACCGGGGAGCTGTTTTTT.

This clonotype came up a few times. The CDR3 DNA is TGTGCCAGCACCTATGGGGCGGCAGAGACCCAGTACTTC. Protein product: CASTYGAAETQYF. The J gene is TRBJ2-5, the V gene TRBV6-1; the D gene is possibly TRBD1 (5 bases). The germline V gene has CDR1 MNHNS and CDR2 SASEGT. The CDR3 has 13 residues. Trimming removed 7 bases at V and 4 bases at J, with 13 bases between.

CDR3 in DNA: TGTGCCAGCAGCTTGGTGGGCTCGGTAAGCAATCAGCCCCAGCATTTT. Its protein product is CASSLVGSVSNQPQHF. The V and J genes are TRBV7-9 and TRBJ1-5; D remains unclear. Germline V CDR1 and CDR2: SEHNR, FQNEAQ (reference sequence). CDR3 length: 16 residues. Deletions cut 3 bases from V and 1 base from J, with 13 bases between.

This clonotype showed up just a few times. This sequence joins TRBV6-2 or TRBV6-3 and TRBJ2-1; D is ambiguous. V was cut by 0 bases and J by 7 bases, with 7 bases left in between. Germline values: CDR1 MNHEY, CDR2 SVGEGT. The CDR3 consists of 13 residues. CDR3 protein: CASSYSSRNEQFF. CDR3 nucleotide sequence: TGTGCCAGCAGTTACTCCTCTCGTAATGAGCAGTTCTTC.

This rearrangement joins TRBV6-5 to TRBJ2-5; D perhaps matches TRBD1 (5 bases). Trimming took off 4 bases at V and 4 bases at J, with 10 bases between the two ends. This CDR3 is built from 13 residues. Germline values: CDR1 MNHEY, CDR2 SVGAGI. CDR3 coding DNA: TGTGCCAGCAGTTCTAGGGGTGGAGAGACCCAGTACTTC. It yields the protein CASSSRGGETQYF.

This clonotype was counted between two and nine times. The chain joins TRBV7-2 to TRBJ1-2, with TRBD1 identical over 8 bases. The CDR3 runs 14 residues. Germline V gene data show CDR1 as SGHTA and CDR2 as FQGNSA. V lost 3 bases to trimming and J lost 4 bases; unmatched junction nucleotides: 4. The CDR3 sequence: CASSLGQELYGYTF. In DNA, the CDR3 is TGTGCCAGCAGCTTGGGACAGGAGCTCTATGGCTACACCTTC.

This clonotype was seen ten or more times. The chain carries TRBV20-1 and TRBJ2-1; TRBD2 might be the D (6 bases). Trimming pared 3 bases from V and 5 bases from J, leaving 14 bases between. This CDR3 comprises 14 residues. CDR1 and CDR2 (germline): DFQATT, SNEGSKA (reference sequence). CDR3 bases: TGCAGTGCTAGTTCGGTAGCGGAAGACAATGAGCAGTTCTTC. This codes for CSASSVAEDNEQFF.

This clonotype was counted a few times. The V call is TRBV9, the J call TRBJ2-1, with 8 nucleotides matching TRBD2. V shed 0 bases and J 7 bases; nucleotides not matched to a gene: 15. The CDR3 sequence is 18 residues long. Per germline, CDR1 SGDLS and CDR2 YYNGEE. CDR3 amino acids: CASSVEGSLAGGGNEQFF. The CDR3 nucleotides read TGTGCCAGCAGCGTAGAGGGGTCTCTAGCGGGCGGAGGTAATGAGCAGTTCTTC.

This chain links TRBV19 with TRBJ2-2; tentative D call: TRBD1 (6 bases). With 6 bases removed from V and 2 bases from J, the gap between germline ends came to 13 bases. The CDR3 runs 15 residues. Germline V gives CDR1 LNHDA, CDR2 SQIVND (reference sequence). The CDR3 DNA follows: TGTGCCAGTAGGACCGGGACACCTAACACCGGGGAGCTGTTTTTT. Amino acid sequence: CASRTGTPNTGELFF.

This clonotype was counted many times. The J gene is TRBJ2-1, the V gene TRBV11-2; 10 positions agree with TRBD2. This CDR3 is built from 15 residues. CDR1 and CDR2 (germline): SGHAT, FQNNGV. Unmatched junction bases numbered 9, after V lost 5 bases and J lost 8 bases. In nucleotides, the CDR3 is TGTGCCAGCAGCGTCAGCGGGGGGGCCGGGGATGAGCAGTTCTTC. Protein sequence: CASSVSGGAGDEQFF.

The V and J genes are TRBV4-3 and TRBJ2-2; D unclear. The CDR3 length is 14 residues. Trimming left V 0 bases short and J 7 bases short, with 9 bases between. Germline V gives CDR1 LGHNA, CDR2 YSLEER. The DNA for the CDR3 is TGCGCCAGCAGCCAAGAACAGATCGGCGGGGAGCTGTTTTTT. Translated, it gives CASSQEQIGGELFF.

This chain joins TRBV9 and TRBJ1-6, with 8 bases lining up with TRBD1. The CDR3 consists of 14 residues. J was trimmed by 7 bases and V by 3 bases; bases with no gene match: 3. Germline loops: CDR1 SGDLS, CDR2 YYNGEE. The CDR3 reads CASSGTGTNSPLHF. The CDR3 DNA reads TGTGCCAGCAGCGGGACAGGGACGAATTCACCCCTCCACTTT.

This clonotype was observed a few times. The CDR3 DNA is TGTGCCAGCAGCTTAGGACTAGCGGGTAGTAATGAGCAGTTCTTC. Amino acid sequence: CASSLGLAGSNEQFF. The chain is built from TRBV7-3 and TRBJ2-1, with 11 nucleotides matching TRBD2. Germline assignment: CDR1 SGHTA and CDR2 FQGTGA. Trimming cost V 2 bases and J 7 bases; bases outside gene matches: 4. The CDR3 consists of 15 residues.

The chain combines TRBV6-5 with TRBJ2-2, with 9 bases matching TRBD2. Looked up from germline, CDR1 is MNHEY and CDR2 is SVGAGI. CDR3 length: 18 amino acids. The V gene end was trimmed by 0 bases and the J gene end by 0 bases; junction bases not matched to a gene: 5. The CDR3 region has the DNA TGTGCCAGCAGTTACTCGGGGCGGGGGGGCCCGAACACCGGGGAGCTGTTTTTT. It specifies CASSYSGRGGPNTGELFF.

This clonotype occurred a few times. The chain carries TRBV5-1 and TRBJ2-2; a possible D gene is TRBD1 (6 bases). Trimming took off 4 bases at V and 4 bases at J, with 11 bases between the two ends. Germline CDR1 is SGHRS and CDR2 is YFSETQ. The CDR3 sequence is 14 residues long. CDR3 amino acids: CASSPGQSTGELFF. CDR3 bases: TGCGCCAGCAGCCCCGGACAGTCCACCGGGGAGCTGTTTTTT.

The chain has TRBV7-2 and TRBJ1-6; D not resolved. Trimming pared 3 bases from V and 9 bases from J, leaving 15 bases between. This CDR3 is built from 15 residues. Germline loops: CDR1 SGHTA, CDR2 FQGNSA. The DNA of the CDR3 is TGTGCCAGCAGCTTCTTCGCGGGCTCGCTTTCACCCCTCCACTTT. Protein sequence: CASSFFAGSLSPLHF.

This clonotype was found a few times. The rearrangement uses TRBV7-2 and TRBJ1-2; D is uncertain. The CDR3 is 14 amino acids. The V end lost 3 bases, the J end lost 6 bases, and 14 bases lay between the germline ends. Germline V gene data show CDR1 as SGHTA and CDR2 as FQGNSA. CDR3 amino acids: CASSFTRVPHGYTF. The CDR3 bases are TGTGCCAGCAGCTTCACAAGGGTTCCGCATGGCTACACCTTC.

This clonotype appeared many times. The chain employs TRBV14 and TRBJ1-4, with D tentatively TRBD1 (6 bases). From germline, CDR1 is SGHDN and CDR2 FVKESK. This CDR3 is built from 13 residues. Trimming cost V 4 bases and J 7 bases, with 10 bases left between them. The CDR3 loop reads CASSPGQFEKLFF. The CDR3 DNA is TGTGCCAGCAGCCCCGGACAGTTTGAAAAACTGTTTTTT.

This clonotype was counted many times. This chain connects TRBV7-2 to TRBJ2-7, with TRBD2 identical over 7 bases. In germline, CDR1 is SGHTA, CDR2 FQGNSA. This CDR3 region has 15 residues. Germline trimming cut 2 bases from V and 2 bases from J; bases unmatched to any gene: 6. The CDR3 protein is CASSLKRGPPYEQYV. The CDR3 coding sequence is TGTGCCAGCAGCTTAAAGCGGGGCCCTCCCTACGAGCAGTACGTC.

V and J are TRBV5-5 and TRBJ1-4; weak D call: TRBD1 (5 bases). V was cut by 1 base and J by 8 bases, with 12 bases left in between. Germline V CDR1 and CDR2: SGHKS, YYEKEE (reference sequence). The CDR3 loop spans 14 amino acids. The CDR3 reads CASSLFKGREKLFF. CDR3 DNA sequence: TGTGCCAGCAGCTTGTTCAAGGGACGGGAAAAACTGTTTTTT.